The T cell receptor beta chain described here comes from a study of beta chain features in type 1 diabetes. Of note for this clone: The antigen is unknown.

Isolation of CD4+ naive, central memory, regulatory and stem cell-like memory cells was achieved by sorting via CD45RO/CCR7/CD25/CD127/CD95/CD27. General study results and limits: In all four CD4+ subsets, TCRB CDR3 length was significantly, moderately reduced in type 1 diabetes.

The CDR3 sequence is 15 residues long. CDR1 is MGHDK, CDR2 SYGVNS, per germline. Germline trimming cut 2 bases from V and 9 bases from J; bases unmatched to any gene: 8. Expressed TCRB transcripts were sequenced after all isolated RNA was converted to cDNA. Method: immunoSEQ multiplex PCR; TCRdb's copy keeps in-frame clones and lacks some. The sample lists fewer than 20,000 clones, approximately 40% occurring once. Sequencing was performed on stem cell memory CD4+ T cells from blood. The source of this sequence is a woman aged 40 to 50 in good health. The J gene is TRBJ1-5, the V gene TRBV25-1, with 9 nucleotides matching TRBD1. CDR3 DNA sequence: TGTGCCAGCAGTGAACAAGGGACAGGGTTGGGGCCCCAGCATTTT. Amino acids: CASSEQGTGLGPQHF.